What follows are 19 T cell receptor beta chains derived from one specimen sequenced in a study of cytomegalovirus exposure and HLA in healthy donors. Profiled with immunoSEQ multiplex PCR; TCRdb holds only in-frame clones, not every one. The table has 140,000 to 150,000 clones, roughly 93% seen once. The sample consisted of PBMCs. The source of these receptors is a man younger than 35 in good health and CMV-seropositive.

CDR3 DNA sequence: TGTGCCAGCAGCCCGTGGACTAGCGGTAGCACAGATACGCAGTATTTT. This codes for CASSPWTSGSTDTQYF. The rearrangement joins TRBV7-9 to TRBJ2-3; 10 bases are shared with TRBD2. J was trimmed by 0 bases and V by 5 bases; bases with no gene match: 5. The CDR3 has 16 amino acids. Germline V CDR1 and CDR2: SEHNR, FQNEAQ (reference sequence).

The CDR3 DNA is TGTGCCAGCAGCCAAGATTTCACTAGCGGGACCTACGAGCAGTACTTC. Its protein product is CASSQDFTSGTYEQYF. The rearrangement uses TRBV4-2 and TRBJ2-7, with 10 bases fitting TRBD2. V gave up 0 bases and J gave up 2 bases; unmatched junction bases: 4. CDR1 is LGHNA, CDR2 YNFKEQ, per germline. This CDR3 region has 16 residues.

The rearrangement links TRBV6-1 to TRBJ2-7, with D possibly TRBD2 on 6 matching bases. Trimming pared 4 bases from V and 2 bases from J, leaving 12 bases between. CDR1 and CDR2 from the germline V gene are MNHNS and SASEGT. The CDR3 extends over 14 amino acids. The CDR3 DNA sequence: TGTGCCAGCAGTGTGGCGGGAAGAGCCTACGAGCAGTACTTC. This translates into CASSVAGRAYEQYF.

DNA of the CDR3: TGTGCCAGCAGGGCTTACGACAGGGGAGGCACTGAAGCTTTCTTT. It is translated as CASRAYDRGGTEAFF. The chain couples TRBV7-9 to TRBJ1-1, with 8 bases identical to TRBD1. The CDR3 covers 15 residues. Unmatched junction bases numbered 10, after V lost 6 bases and J lost 4 bases. CDR1 and CDR2 from the germline V gene are SEHNR and FQNEAQ (reference sequence).

This sequence joins TRBV19 and TRBJ1-5; the D gene is possibly TRBD1 (6 bases). The CDR3 extends over 15 amino acids. The V and J ends lost 4 bases and 0 bases respectively, with 10 bases between them. Germline V gene data show CDR1 as LNHDA and CDR2 as SQIVND (reference sequence). The CDR3 DNA follows: TGTGCCAGTAGTAGAGGACAGATTAGCAATCAGCCCCAGCATTTT. It is translated as CASSRGQISNQPQHF.

The chain uses TRBV7-8 and TRBJ2-1; 10 nucleotides agree with TRBD2. This CDR3 comprises 18 residues. Germline trimming cut 1 base from V and 5 bases from J; bases unmatched to any gene: 11. Germline CDR1 reads SGHVS; CDR2 reads FQNEAQ. This CDR3 reads CASSLELAGWLPNNEQFF. CDR3 nucleotides: TGTGCCAGCAGCTTAGAACTAGCGGGATGGCTACCTAACAATGAGCAGTTCTTC.

The chain employs TRBV28 and TRBJ1-5; 8 bases fit TRBD1. Germline CDR1 MDHEN, CDR2 SYDVKM. The V and J ends lost 6 bases and 5 bases, in that order; junction bases with no gene match: 9. The CDR3 is 15 residues long. CDR3 protein: CASRAQQGGDQPQHF. CDR3 sequence (DNA): TGTGCCAGCAGGGCGCAACAGGGGGGAGATCAGCCCCAGCATTTT.

This chain uses TRBV5-1 with TRBJ2-7; the match to TRBD2 covers 8 bases. Germline V gives CDR1 SGHRS, CDR2 YFSETQ. The CDR3 runs to 15 residues. After removal of 4 bases from V and 3 bases from J, the junction contained 9 bases not matched to a gene. The CDR3 reads CASSLSGDRIYEQYF. The CDR3 coding sequence is TGCGCCAGCAGCCTTAGCGGGGACCGTATCTACGAGCAGTACTTC.

The V gene is TRBV2, the J gene TRBJ2-2, with D unresolved. The V end was cut by 6 bases, the J end by 1 base, with 9 bases between. Germline CDR1 SNHLY, CDR2 FYNNEI. The CDR3 consists of 14 residues. CDR3 protein: CASRLEENTGELFF. Written as DNA, the CDR3 is TGTGCCAGCAGGTTAGAGGAGAACACCGGGGAGCTGTTTTTT.

This chain joins TRBV5-1 and TRBJ2-1, with D maybe TRBD2 (6 bases). The CDR3 consists of 15 residues. Per the germline V gene, CDR1 is SGHRS and CDR2 is YFSETQ. Trimming stripped 6 bases from V and 2 bases from J, with 15 bases between. The CDR3 spells CASTSDGSPYNEQFF. The CDR3 DNA sequence: TGCGCCAGCACTTCTGACGGGAGCCCCTACAATGAGCAGTTCTTC.

The rearrangement links TRBV14 to TRBJ2-7; TRBD2 agrees at 14 bases. Unmatched junction bases numbered 1, after V lost 3 bases and J lost 6 bases. The germline CDR1 and CDR2 sequences are SGHDN and FVKESK. This CDR3 is built from 14 residues. CDR3 residues: CASSQGTSGSEQYF. Written as DNA, the CDR3 is TGTGCCAGCAGCCAGGGGACTAGCGGGAGCGAGCAGTACTTC.

The chain uses TRBV19 and TRBJ1-1, with a tentative D call TRBD1 (5 bases). V gave up 4 bases and J gave up 1 base, with 13 bases separating them. The CDR3 sequence is 15 residues long. Germline V gene data show CDR1 as LNHDA and CDR2 as SQIVND (reference sequence). The CDR3 is CASSTEGWGNTEAFF. The CDR3 DNA reads as TGTGCCAGTAGTACGGAGGGGTGGGGGAACACTGAAGCTTTCTTT.

The chain couples TRBV29-1 to TRBJ2-3; perhaps TRBD1 as D (5 bases). The V and J ends lost 7 bases and 0 bases respectively, with 8 bases between them. This CDR3 is built from 12 residues. The germline V gene encodes CDR1 SQVTM and CDR2 ANQGSEA. The CDR3 loop reads CSAWGSTDTQYF. The DNA for the CDR3 is TGCAGCGCCTGGGGCAGCACAGATACGCAGTATTTT.

This clone was seen more than once but under ten times. The rearrangement uses TRBV2 and TRBJ1-5, with a possible D match to TRBD1 (6 bases). Trimming took 6 bases from V and 4 from J, leaving 16 bases between them. Germline V CDR1 and CDR2: SNHLY, FYNNEI. This CDR3 comprises 15 residues. CDR3 sequence (DNA): TGTGCCAGCAGGGGGGCCGGTGGCGTAAATCAGCCCCAGCATTTT. Protein sequence: CASRGAGGVNQPQHF.

The chain is built from TRBV28 and TRBJ2-7; tentatively, D is TRBD1 (6 bases). Trimming stripped 6 bases from V and 2 bases from J, with 11 bases between. The CDR3 runs 13 residues. Germline loops: CDR1 MDHEN, CDR2 SYDVKM. This CDR3 reads CASRSGQTYEQYF. In nucleotides, the CDR3 is TGTGCCAGCAGGTCCGGACAGACCTACGAGCAGTACTTC.

This chain uses TRBV7-2 with TRBJ2-7, with 7 positions matching TRBD2. There are 15 residues in the CDR3. V gave up 2 bases and J gave up 6 bases; unmatched junction bases: 10. Germline loops: CDR1 SGHTA, CDR2 FQGNSA. CDR3: CASSLRVAGVSEQYF. DNA of the CDR3: TGTGCCAGCAGCTTAAGGGTGGCGGGAGTAAGCGAGCAGTACTTC.

The CDR3 DNA is TGTGCCAGCAGCTCCGTAGGGGGTTTGGACACCGGGGAGCTGTTTTTT. It is translated as CASSSVGGLDTGELFF. V usage is TRBV7-3 and J usage is TRBJ2-2; a weak D match, TRBD1 (6 bases). Germline V gives CDR1 SGHTA, CDR2 FQGTGA. CDR3 length equals 16 residues. Trimming left V 4 bases short and J 3 bases short, with 15 bases between.

This clone was seen once. V gene TRBV11-3 combines with J gene TRBJ2-1; 7 bases line up with TRBD2. The CDR3 covers 18 residues. The germline CDR1 and CDR2 sequences are SGHNT and YENEEA. Trimming cost V 7 bases and J 3 bases; bases outside gene matches: 18. Here the CDR3 DNA reads TGTGCCAGCAACTTCGTACCAGTACTAGCGCGGGTCTACAATGAGCAGTTCTTC. Translating gives CASNFVPVLARVYNEQFF.

This chain joins TRBV28 and TRBJ1-1; TRBD1 is a possible D gene (6 bases). The CDR3 loop spans 15 amino acids. The ends were cut back, 2 bases at V and 5 bases at J, with 15 bases in the middle. Germline CDR1 is MDHEN and CDR2 is SYDVKM. In DNA, the CDR3 is TGTGCCAGCAGTTTACGCCAGGGAGGGGGGACTGAAGCTTTCTTT. As protein: CASSLRQGGGTEAFF.